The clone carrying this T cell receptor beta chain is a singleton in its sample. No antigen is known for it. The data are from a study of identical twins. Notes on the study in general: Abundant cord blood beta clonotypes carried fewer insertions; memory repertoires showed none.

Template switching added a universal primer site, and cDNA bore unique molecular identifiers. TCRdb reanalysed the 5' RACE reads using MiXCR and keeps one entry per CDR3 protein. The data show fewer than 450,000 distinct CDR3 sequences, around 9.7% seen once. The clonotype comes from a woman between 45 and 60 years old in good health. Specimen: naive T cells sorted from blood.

CDR3 sequence (DNA): TGTGCCAGCAGCGTAGGCCGCAACCATCGTTTGGGACAGGGGGAAACCTCCTACAATGAGCAGTTCTTC. As protein: CASSVGRNHRLGQGETSYNEQFF. V usage is TRBV9 and J usage is TRBJ2-1, with 11 bases matching TRBD1. With V trimmed by 0 bases and J by 0 bases, 20 bases remained unmatched. The germline gives CDR1 SGDLS, CDR2 YYNGEE. The CDR3 contains 23 residues.